Presented here are 28 T cell receptor beta chains from one specimen sequenced in a study of cytomegalovirus exposure and HLA in healthy donors. Primers: 60 Vbeta forward and 13 Jbeta reverse. Some clones are missing from TCRdb's copy, which holds only in-frame ones; the method was immunoSEQ multiplex PCR. There are roughly 48,000 clones in the sample; around 72% occur only once, and roughly 3% lies in the top ten. Sequences were obtained from PBMCs. All receptors come from a man between 18 and 29 years old in good health and CMV-seronegative.

This clone was counted between two and nine times. The genes are TRBV30 and TRBJ1-2; D not certain. The CDR3 is 13 residues long. The V and J ends lost 3 bases and 3 bases respectively, with 11 bases between them. The germline V gene encodes CDR1 GTSNPN and CDR2 SVGIG (reference sequence). The DNA of the CDR3 is TGTGCCTGGAGCGTCAGTCACCACTATGGCTACACCTTC. It encodes CAWSVSHHYGYTF.

This clone was observed a few times. The CDR3 loop is CASSPTGFSEKLFF. CDR3 in DNA: TGTGCCAGCAGCCCGACAGGTTTTAGCGAAAAACTGTTTTTT. The rearrangement links TRBV7-2 to TRBJ1-4; tentatively, D is TRBD1 (6 bases). Trimming cost V 5 bases and J 8 bases, with 15 bases left between them. The CDR3 covers 14 residues. Per the germline V gene, CDR1 is SGHTA and CDR2 is FQGNSA.

The V gene is TRBV6-5, the J gene TRBJ2-7, with 9 bases identical to TRBD1. Germline assignment: CDR1 MNHEY and CDR2 SVGAGI. The CDR3 loop spans 14 amino acids. Germline trimming cut 6 bases from V and 2 bases from J; bases unmatched to any gene: 5. The CDR3 spells CASSRTGAPYEQYF. The CDR3 DNA reads TGTGCCAGCAGCCGGACAGGGGCCCCCTACGAGCAGTACTTC.

The chain couples TRBV7-8 to TRBJ1-2, with D maybe TRBD1 (5 bases). The V gene lost 1 base and the J gene lost 4 bases, with 16 bases spanning the gap. Germline V CDR1 and CDR2: SGHVS, FQNEAQ. This CDR3 has 16 amino acids. The CDR3 here is CASSLGGGGIGYGYTF. Here the CDR3 DNA reads TGTGCCAGCAGCTTAGGGGGGGGTGGGATCGGCTATGGCTACACCTTC. The full variable domain, rest sourced from reference TRBV7-8 and TRBJ1-2, is GAGVSQSPRYKVAKRGQDVALRCDPISGHVSLFWYQQALGQGPEFLTYFQNEAQLDKSGLPSDRFFAERPEGSVSTLKIQRTQQEDSAVYLCASSLGGGGIGYGYTFGSGTRLTVV.

This chain connects TRBV10-3 to TRBJ1-2; 8 bases match TRBD1. This CDR3 has 14 residues. Germline V gene data show CDR1 as ENHRY and CDR2 as SYGVKD. With V trimmed by 4 bases and J by 7 bases, 8 bases remained unmatched. The CDR3 DNA is TGTGCCATCAGTGTGGTCGGACAGGGATCTGGCTACACCTTC. Amino acid sequence: CAISVVGQGSGYTF.

The gene calls are TRBV19 and TRBJ1-2; D remains ambiguous. With 3 bases removed from V and 7 bases from J, the gap between germline ends came to 9 bases. This CDR3 region has 12 residues. Germline CDR1 and CDR2: LNHDA and SQIVND (reference sequence). CDR3: CASSMREVGYTF. In DNA, the CDR3 is TGTGCCAGTAGTATGCGGGAGGTTGGCTACACCTTC.

The chain carries TRBV7-9 and TRBJ1-2, with a possible D match to TRBD1 (5 bases). Deletions cut 1 base from V and 1 base from J, with 7 bases between. The CDR3 is 14 amino acids. Germline CDR1 and CDR2: SEHNR and FQNEAQ (reference sequence). CDR3 region: CASSLEQVNYGYTF. The CDR3 coding sequence is TGTGCCAGCAGCTTAGAACAGGTTAACTATGGCTACACCTTC.

In this sample, this clone turned up a few times. This chain links TRBV4-3 with TRBJ2-7; no definite D call. This CDR3 is built from 17 residues. V was trimmed by 0 bases and J by 3 bases, leaving 18 bases between them. CDR1 and CDR2 from the germline V gene are LGHNA and YSLEER. The CDR3: CASSQEIQAHRDYEQYF. CDR3 nucleotides: TGCGCCAGCAGCCAAGAGATTCAGGCCCACCGTGACTACGAGCAGTACTTC.

This clone was counted only a few times. The chain recombines TRBV5-4 with TRBJ2-2; TRBD2 agrees at 13 bases. Per germline, CDR1 SGHNT and CDR2 YYREEE (reference sequence). V shed 4 bases and J 5 bases; nucleotides not matched to a gene: 11. The CDR3 length is 18 residues. The CDR3 here is CASSPGLAGASVTGELFF. CDR3 sequence (DNA): TGTGCCAGCAGCCCAGGACTAGCGGGAGCAAGTGTGACCGGGGAGCTGTTTTTT.

The J gene is TRBJ2-7, the V gene TRBV28, with D maybe TRBD1 (5 bases). The CDR3 is 13 amino acids. V shed 5 bases and J shed 4 bases, with 12 bases lying between them. Germline V gene sequence: CDR1 MDHEN, CDR2 SYDVKM. CDR3 amino acids: CASSPPQGYEQYF. Written as DNA, the CDR3 is TGTGCCAGCAGTCCGCCGCAGGGATACGAGCAGTACTTC.

This clone turned up a few times. The chain recombines TRBV7-8 with TRBJ2-7; 8 nucleotides match TRBD1. The germline V gene has CDR1 SGHVS and CDR2 FQNEAQ. The V and J ends lost 5 bases and 4 bases, in that order; junction bases with no gene match: 7. CDR3 size: 14 residues. The CDR3 protein is CASSEPGQVYEQYF. DNA of the CDR3: TGTGCCAGCAGCGAACCGGGACAGGTGTACGAGCAGTACTTC.

This clone was picked up one time. The V gene is TRBV2, the J gene TRBJ2-1; maybe TRBD2 (5 bases). V was pared by 3 bases and J by 4 bases, with 19 bases between. Germline CDR1 reads SNHLY; CDR2 reads FYNNEI. The CDR3 loop spans 17 amino acids. The CDR3 region is CASSEISLFGVYNEQFF. CDR3 nucleotide sequence: TGTGCCAGCAGTGAGATTTCCCTTTTCGGGGTTTACAATGAGCAGTTCTTC.

Here the CDR3 DNA reads TGTGCCAGCAGCCAAGATAATCAGGGTACGGAGACCCAGTACTTC. This codes for CASSQDNQGTETQYF. The chain has TRBV4-2 and TRBJ2-5; weak D call: TRBD1 (5 bases). CDR1 and CDR2 (germline): LGHNA, YNFKEQ. With 0 bases removed from V and 5 bases from J, the gap between germline ends came to 13 bases. This CDR3 contains 15 residues.

V usage is TRBV28 and J usage is TRBJ1-6; TRBD1 might be the D (5 bases). The germline V gene has CDR1 MDHEN and CDR2 SYDVKM. Trimming took 8 bases from V and 5 from J, leaving 22 bases between them. The CDR3 spans 17 residues. The CDR3: CASVGQAILQDNSPLHF. Here the CDR3 DNA reads TGTGCCAGCGTGGGGCAGGCAATACTACAGGATAATTCACCCCTCCACTTT.

The chain recombines TRBV28 with TRBJ1-2, with TRBD1 matching 7 bases. V dropped 7 bases and J dropped 6; count of bases not matched to a gene: 8. The V gene's germline CDR1 is MDHEN and CDR2 SYDVKM. This CDR3 has 13 residues. This CDR3 is CASTTTGLDGYTF. The CDR3 bases are TGTGCCAGCACCACGACAGGGTTGGATGGCTACACCTTC.

The chain carries TRBV28 and TRBJ2-5, with D hard to call. The ends were cut back, 5 bases at V and 0 bases at J, with 13 bases in the middle. Germline values: CDR1 MDHEN, CDR2 SYDVKM. CDR3 size: 15 residues. Here the CDR3 reads CASSPILGDQETQYF. The CDR3 DNA is TGTGCCAGCAGTCCGATCCTCGGAGACCAAGAGACCCAGTACTTC.

The sample holds a few counts of this clone. The chain is built from TRBV28 and TRBJ2-3; tentative D call: TRBD2 (6 bases). Germline-derived CDR1 and CDR2 are MDHEN and SYDVKM. The CDR3 contains 14 residues. V was trimmed by 6 bases and J by 4 bases, leaving 14 bases between them. The CDR3 region is CASSPGRLSDTQYF. The CDR3 nucleotides read TGTGCCAGCAGCCCCGGGAGACTCTCAGATACGCAGTATTTT.

V is TRBV25-1 and J is TRBJ2-1; 12 bases fit TRBD2. V shed 10 bases, J shed 1 base, and the junction held 5 bases outside the gene matches. This CDR3 comprises 15 residues. Germline loops: CDR1 MGHDK, CDR2 SYGVNS. The CDR3 DNA reads as TGTGCCATACAGACTAGCGGGAGTTCCTACAATGAGCAGTTCTTC. Translating it yields CAIQTSGSSYNEQFF. Supplemented by reference TRBV25-1 and TRBJ2-1, the full variable domain reads EADIYQTPRYLVIGTGKKITLECSQTMGHDKMYWYQQDPGMELHLIHYSYGVNSTEKGDLSSESTVSRIRTEHFPLTLESARPSHTSQYLCAIQTSGSSYNEQFFGPGTRLTVL.

In this sample, this clone turned up a few times. The chain combines TRBV7-9 with TRBJ1-2, with 7 bases fitting TRBD1. The length of the CDR3 is 14 residues. The germline gives CDR1 SEHNR, CDR2 FQNEAQ (reference sequence). Trimming took 3 bases from V and 4 from J; bases not matched to a gene: 5. CDR3 residues: CASSLGTAGYGYTF. CDR3 nucleotides: TGTGCCAGCAGCTTGGGGACAGCGGGCTATGGCTACACCTTC.

The genes are TRBV4-1 and TRBJ1-5, with a possible D match to TRBD1 (5 bases). V was shortened by 0 bases and J by 2 bases, with 14 bases between the two germline ends. The CDR3 contains 17 residues. The V gene's germline CDR1 is MGHRA and CDR2 YSYEKL. The CDR3 nucleotides read TGCGCCAGCAGCCAAGACGGGACTCCCATTGGCAATCAGCCCCAGCATTTT. Residues: CASSQDGTPIGNQPQHF.

This rearrangement joins TRBV30 to TRBJ2-7; D might be TRBD2 (5 bases). The CDR3 sequence is 12 residues long. The germline CDR1 and CDR2 sequences are GTSNPN and SVGIG (reference sequence). V lost 2 bases and J lost 3, with 8 bases in between. The CDR3 loop reads CAWSSGGYEQYF. CDR3 nucleotides: TGTGCCTGGAGTTCAGGAGGCTACGAGCAGTACTTC.

This clone has only one observation. The chain couples TRBV25-1 to TRBJ2-2, with 13 bases matching TRBD2. Germline CDR1 is MGHDK and CDR2 is SYGVNS. This CDR3 is built from 14 residues. V lost 8 bases to trimming and J lost 5 bases; unmatched junction nucleotides: 2. The CDR3 region has the DNA TGTGCCAGCGCGGGACTAGCGGGAACCGGGGAGCTGTTTTTT. It translates to CASAGLAGTGELFF.

This clone was detected only once. V and J are TRBV5-4 and TRBJ2-7, with TRBD2 matching 7 bases. J gave up 0 bases and V 3 bases, and 18 bases lay outside the gene matches. CDR1 is SGHNT and CDR2 is YYREEE in the germline V gene (reference sequence). The CDR3 covers 19 residues. CDR3 amino acids: CASSWTLGWERDFSYEQYF. CDR3 nucleotides: TGTGCCAGCAGCTGGACCTTAGGATGGGAGCGGGACTTCTCCTACGAGCAGTACTTC. Based on the CDR3 plus reference TRBV5-4 and TRBJ2-7, the full variable domain is ETGVTQSPTHLIKTRGQQVTLRCSSQSGHNTVSWYQQALGQGPQFIFQYYREEENGRGNFPPRFSGLQFPNYSSELNVNALELDDSALYLCASSWTLGWERDFSYEQYFGPGTRLTVT.

CDR3 loop: CASSKRKQRGSTGELFF. For the CDR3, the DNA is TGTGCCAGCAGCAAAAGAAAACAGCGGGGAAGCACCGGGGAGCTGTTTTTT. The V and J genes are TRBV21-1 and TRBJ2-2; the DNA was not compared with TRBD2, the D call given in the table. TRBV21-1 is shown as a pseudogene. This CDR3 comprises 17 residues.

In its sample, this clone was seen a few times. J is TRBJ1-1 and V is TRBV9, with D perhaps TRBD1 (6 bases). This CDR3 is built from 11 residues. From germline, CDR1 is SGDLS and CDR2 YYNGEE. V was trimmed by 3 bases and J by 8 bases, leaving 8 bases between them. The CDR3 DNA is TGTGCCAGCAGCGGAAGGGGGGAAGCTTTCTTT. Translated: CASSGRGEAFF.

This chain joins TRBV4-1 and TRBJ2-7; 12 bases align to TRBD2. CDR1 and CDR2 (germline): MGHRA, YSYEKL. J gave up 1 base and V 4 bases, and 2 bases lay outside the gene matches. CDR3 length: 15 amino acids. This chain's CDR3 is CASSLGLAGSYEQYF. Written as DNA, the CDR3 is TGCGCCAGCAGCCTTGGACTAGCGGGATCCTACGAGCAGTACTTC.

This clone was counted a few times. The chain is built from TRBV29-1 and TRBJ2-1; TRBD2 matches 12 bases. V lost 1 base, J lost 6 bases, and 13 bases stayed unmatched. The V gene's germline CDR1 is SQVTM and CDR2 ANQGSEA. The CDR3 consists of 18 residues. The CDR3, as DNA: TGCAGCGTTGAAGGCGGGGAGGAGGTACTAGCGGGAGGCAATGAGCAGTTCTTC. Protein: CSVEGGEEVLAGGNEQFF.

This clone turned up a few times. The gene calls are TRBV28 and TRBJ2-7; D is perhaps TRBD2 (5 bases). CDR1 and CDR2 (germline): MDHEN, SYDVKM. The CDR3 extends over 13 amino acids. Trimming took off 6 bases at V and 3 bases at J, with 12 bases between the two ends. The CDR3 DNA is TGTGCCAGCAGGCTAGCAGATTACTACGAGCAGTACTTC. This translates into CASRLADYYEQYF.